This T cell receptor beta chain is from a study of shared T cell receptors in the human thymus (dated by TCRdb to about 2021). Some background on the complete study: The study examined how self-reactive, shared T-cell receptor alpha chains are generated in the human thymus.

From cysteine to phenylalanine, the CDR3 is 17 amino acids long. The kept DNA is CDR3 alone, 51 bases in frame from the first base. CDR1 LNHDA and CDR2 SQIVND are derived from the germline V gene (reference sequence). V has 3 bases trimmed and J has 1 base trimmed; junction bases matching no gene number 6. The method was the immunoSEQ multiplex PCR assay. TCRdb retrieved this table from immuneACCESS and kept in-frame rearrangements only. Not all clones are present; in checked studies, unresolved V genes account for under half, and no reason is known for the remainder. The sample includes about 660,000 clones, with around 87% observed a single time. The top ten constitute 0.0085% to 0.012% of the sample. Of note for this clone: Its antigen specificity is not known. The sample holds no much larger clone one base away, and base qualities are not on file.

This same sample was also part of a study on human thymus T cells. As the second study states: The donors were immunologically healthy infants in Finland who had open corrective cardiac surgery for congenital heart defects. Thymus tissue was collected as surgical resects that were removed during corrective cardiac surgery. Both the thymic and the peripheral blood repertoires appeared to show biased V and J gene segment usage. Highly overlapping thymic TCR repertoires among unrelated individuals were reported in the related research. TCR alpha and beta repertoires from roughly 8 infant thymus samples and four related peripheral blood samples were characterized in the study. Donor ages ranged from 7 to 244 days, and the cohort comprised six male and a couple of female infants. After being mechanically released from the tissue, thymocytes were kept at -70 degrees C in pellets of roughly 9.5-32 million cells. Genomic DNA was extracted from frozen cell pellets with a QIAsymphony instrument. TCRB and TCRAD loci were amplified from a standardized quantity of quality-controlled genomic DNA using the immunoSEQ multiplex PCR assay. The amplicons spanned the V(D)J region and were long enough to cover the CDR3 and allow V and J genes to be identified. Amplicon sequencing was performed on an Illumina platform through the commercial immunoSEQ service. Primer bias and sequencing errors were corrected as previously described, and TCRAD and TCRB definitions were based on the IMGT database. immunoSEQ Analyzer 3.0 and VDJTools were used for repertoire analysis, which covered basic statistics, V/J segment usage, diversity estimates, rarefaction and pairwise overlap. To estimate diversity, the Chao1, ChaoE, Efron-Thisted, Shannon and inverse Simpson indices were applied, and diversity was also estimated on datasets down-sampled to the smallest sample. Repertoire overlap used strict matching of CDR3 nucleotide sequence, V gene and J gene, with Jaccard-based multidimensional scaling clustering. Thymus samples yielded on average around 850,000 unique TCRB clonotypes, compared with 80,000 to 85,000 from blood samples.

The sequencing input was thymocytes. The clonotype originates from a boy in the first two years of life with a congenital heart defect. Donor details come from another sample of the same person, matched by shared clones. The sequence links TRBV19 to TRBJ2-2; 9 bases in the junction line up with TRBD2. The CDR3 amino acid sequence is: CASSIRSSGKNTGELFF. The sequence in DNA is TGTGCCAGTAGTATTAGGTCTAGCGGGAAGAACACCGGGGAGCTGTTTTTT. Where the CDR3 stops, the reference TRBV19 and TRBJ2-2 genes take over; the full variable domain is DGGITQSPKYLFRKEGQNVTLSCEQNLNHDAMYWYRQDPGQGLRLIYYSQIVNDFQKGDIAEGYSVSREKKESFPLTVTSAQKNPTAFYLCASSIRSSGKNTGELFFGEGSRLTVL.